This T cell receptor (beta chain) was captured by sequencing in a study of blood T cell repertoires in COVID-19. Study at large: Sample material is recorded as cDNA or gDNA derived from T cells, B-cell-depleted T cells, or PBMCs.

Self-reported history from a screening survey and questionnaire set each donor's cohort. Two consecutive negative NP/OP PCR tests, clearance, or resolved symptoms defined Cohort 3 recovery. Trimming took 5 bases from V and 8 from J; bases not matched to a gene: 8. The CDR3 runs 15 residues. Germline values: CDR1 MNHEY, CDR2 SVGAGI. Per the authors' pipeline: Cell counts per sample came from amplifying reference gene primers. Only in-frame clones appear in the TCRdb table, and some are missing; sequencing was by immunoSEQ multiplex PCR. The V and J calls and clone size come from that table; D and trimming were worked out from the DNA. Of under 300,000 clones listed, about nine tenths are singletons.

The V gene is TRBV6-5, the J gene TRBJ2-1; 11 nucleotides line up with TRBD2. The sequence was obtained from a man younger than 30 who had recovered from COVID-19. The specimen was PBMCs or T cells enriched from blood (not recorded which). In DNA, the CDR3 is TGTGCCAGCAGTAAACTAGCGGGAGAGACCCATGAGCAGTTCTTC. This encodes CASSKLAGETHEQFF.